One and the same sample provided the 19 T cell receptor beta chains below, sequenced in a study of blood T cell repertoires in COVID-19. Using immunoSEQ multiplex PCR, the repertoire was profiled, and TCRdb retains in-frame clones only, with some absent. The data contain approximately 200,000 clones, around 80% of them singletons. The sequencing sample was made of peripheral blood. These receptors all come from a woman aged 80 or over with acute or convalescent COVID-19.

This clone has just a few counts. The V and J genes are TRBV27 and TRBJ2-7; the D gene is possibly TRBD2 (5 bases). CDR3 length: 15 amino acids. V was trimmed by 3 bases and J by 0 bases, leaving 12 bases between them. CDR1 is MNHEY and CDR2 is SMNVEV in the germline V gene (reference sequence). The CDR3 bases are TGTGCCAGCAGTTTTAAAGCGGACCCCTCCTACGAGCAGTACTTC. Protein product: CASSFKADPSYEQYF.

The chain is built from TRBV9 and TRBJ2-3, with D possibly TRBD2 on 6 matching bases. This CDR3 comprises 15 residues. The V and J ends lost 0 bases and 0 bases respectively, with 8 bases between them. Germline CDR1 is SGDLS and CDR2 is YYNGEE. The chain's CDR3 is CASSVDGTSTDTQYF. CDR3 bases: TGTGCCAGCAGCGTAGACGGGACTAGCACAGATACGCAGTATTTT.

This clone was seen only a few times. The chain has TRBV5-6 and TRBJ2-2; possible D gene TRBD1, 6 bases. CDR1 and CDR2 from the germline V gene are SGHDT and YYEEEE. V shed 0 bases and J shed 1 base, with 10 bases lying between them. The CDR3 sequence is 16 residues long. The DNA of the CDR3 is TGTGCCAGCAGCTTGGATACAGGGTTGAACACCGGGGAGCTGTTTTTT. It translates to CASSLDTGLNTGELFF.

CDR3 residues: CASSPEGLARETQYF. CDR3 DNA: TGTGCCAGCTCACCGGAGGGACTAGCGCGGGAGACCCAGTACTTC. The genes are TRBV18 and TRBJ2-5; 10 bases fit TRBD2. In germline, CDR1 is KGHSH, CDR2 LQKENI. The CDR3 contains 15 residues. Trimming took 3 bases from V and 5 from J; bases not matched to a gene: 6.

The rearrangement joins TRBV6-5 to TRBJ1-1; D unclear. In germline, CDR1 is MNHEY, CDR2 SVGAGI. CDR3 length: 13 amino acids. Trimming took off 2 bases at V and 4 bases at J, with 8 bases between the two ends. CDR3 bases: TGTGCCAGCAGTTACAACGAGGGCACTGAAGCTTTCTTT. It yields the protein CASSYNEGTEAFF.

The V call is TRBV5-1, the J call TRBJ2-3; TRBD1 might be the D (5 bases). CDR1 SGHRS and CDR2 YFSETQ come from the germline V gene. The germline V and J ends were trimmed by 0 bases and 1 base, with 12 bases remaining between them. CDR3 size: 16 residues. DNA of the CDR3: TGCGCCAGCAGCTTGGAAGGGGCTCCAGGCACAGATACGCAGTATTTT. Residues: CASSLEGAPGTDTQYF.

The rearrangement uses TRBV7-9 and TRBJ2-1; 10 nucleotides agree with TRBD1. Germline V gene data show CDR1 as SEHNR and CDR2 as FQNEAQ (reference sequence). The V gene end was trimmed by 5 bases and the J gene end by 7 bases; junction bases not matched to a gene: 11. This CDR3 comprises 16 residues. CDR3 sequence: CASSPTGTGVGNEQFF. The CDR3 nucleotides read TGTGCCAGCAGCCCGACCGGGACAGGGGTGGGGAATGAGCAGTTCTTC.

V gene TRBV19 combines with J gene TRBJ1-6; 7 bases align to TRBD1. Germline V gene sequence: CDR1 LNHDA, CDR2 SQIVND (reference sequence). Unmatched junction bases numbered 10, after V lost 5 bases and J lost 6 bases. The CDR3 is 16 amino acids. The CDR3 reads CASSGQVGETNSPLHF. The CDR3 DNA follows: TGTGCCAGTAGTGGACAGGTCGGGGAGACTAATTCACCCCTCCACTTT.

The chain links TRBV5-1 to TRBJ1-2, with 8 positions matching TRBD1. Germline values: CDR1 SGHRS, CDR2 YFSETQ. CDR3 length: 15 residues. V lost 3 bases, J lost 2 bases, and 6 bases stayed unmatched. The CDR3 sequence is CASSSRTGSNYGYTF. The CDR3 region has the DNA TGCGCCAGCAGCTCCCGGACAGGGTCCAACTATGGCTACACCTTC.

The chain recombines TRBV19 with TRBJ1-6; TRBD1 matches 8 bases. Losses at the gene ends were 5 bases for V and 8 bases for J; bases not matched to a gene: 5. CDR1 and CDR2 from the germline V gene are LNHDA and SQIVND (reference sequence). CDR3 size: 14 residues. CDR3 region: CASSFKDRDSPLHF. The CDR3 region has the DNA TGTGCCAGTAGTTTCAAGGACAGGGATTCACCCCTCCACTTT.

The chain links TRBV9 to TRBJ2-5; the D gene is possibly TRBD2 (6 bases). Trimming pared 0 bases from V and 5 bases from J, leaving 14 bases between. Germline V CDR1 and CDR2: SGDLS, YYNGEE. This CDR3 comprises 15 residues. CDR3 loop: CASSVESSRGETQYF. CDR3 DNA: TGTGCCAGCAGCGTAGAATCCTCGCGGGGCGAGACCCAGTACTTC.

The DNA of the CDR3 is TGCGCCAGCAGGGGTGAAGGGGATGAGCAGTTCTTC. This gives the protein CASRGEGDEQFF. The chain recombines TRBV5-1 with TRBJ2-1, with a possible D match to TRBD1 (5 bases). The CDR3 has 12 amino acids. CDR1 is SGHRS, CDR2 YFSETQ, per germline. Between the trimmed V and J ends, which lost 5 bases and 8 bases, there was a span of 11 bases.

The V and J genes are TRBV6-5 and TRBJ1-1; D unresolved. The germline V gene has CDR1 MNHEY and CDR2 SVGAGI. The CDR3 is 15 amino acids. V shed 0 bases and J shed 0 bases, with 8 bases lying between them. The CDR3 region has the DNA TGTGCCAGCAGTTACTCTGGCGGATTGAACACTGAAGCTTTCTTT. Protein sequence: CASSYSGGLNTEAFF.

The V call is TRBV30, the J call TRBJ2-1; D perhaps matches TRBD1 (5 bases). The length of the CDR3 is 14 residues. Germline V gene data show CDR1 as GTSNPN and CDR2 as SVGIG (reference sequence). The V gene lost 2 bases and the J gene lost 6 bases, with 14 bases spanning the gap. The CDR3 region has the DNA TGTGCCTGGAGTAGGGGATCCGATTCCAATGAGCAGTTCTTC. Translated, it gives CAWSRGSDSNEQFF.

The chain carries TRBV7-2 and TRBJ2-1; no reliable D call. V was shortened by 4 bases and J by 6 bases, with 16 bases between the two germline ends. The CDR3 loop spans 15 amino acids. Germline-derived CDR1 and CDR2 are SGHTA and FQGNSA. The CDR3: CASSSSVRIPNEQFF. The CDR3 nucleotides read TGTGCCAGCAGCTCGTCTGTGCGGATTCCCAATGAGCAGTTCTTC.

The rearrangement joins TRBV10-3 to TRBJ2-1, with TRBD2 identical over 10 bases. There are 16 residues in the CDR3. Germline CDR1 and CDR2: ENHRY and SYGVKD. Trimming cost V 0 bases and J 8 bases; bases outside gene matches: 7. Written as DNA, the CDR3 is TGTGCCATCAGTGAGTCGAAAGCGGGGGGGATCCATGAGCAGTTCTTC. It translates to CAISESKAGGIHEQFF.

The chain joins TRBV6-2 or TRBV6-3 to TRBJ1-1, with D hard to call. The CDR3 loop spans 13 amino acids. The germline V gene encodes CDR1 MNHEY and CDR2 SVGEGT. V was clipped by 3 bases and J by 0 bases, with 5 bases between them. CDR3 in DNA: TGTGCCAGCAGTTATCATCTGAACACTGAAGCTTTCTTT. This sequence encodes CASSYHLNTEAFF.

The CDR3 spells CASSPRVAPDMSDTQYF. CDR3 DNA: TGTGCCAGCAGTCCTCGGGTAGCGCCCGACATGTCAGATACGCAGTATTTT. The chain joins TRBV6-6 to TRBJ2-3; TRBD2 is a possible D gene (5 bases). CDR1 MNHNY and CDR2 SVGAGI come from the germline V gene (reference sequence). V was pared by 5 bases and J by 4 bases, with 22 bases between. The CDR3 is made up of 17 amino acids.

CDR3 sequence reads: CASSPGLAGFEQYF. The DNA of the CDR3 is TGCGCCAGCAGCCCCGGACTAGCGGGGTTTGAGCAGTACTTC. J is TRBJ2-7 and V is TRBV4-3; 12 nucleotides align to TRBD2. Germline trimming cut 4 bases from V and 7 bases from J; bases unmatched to any gene: 5. Per germline, CDR1 LGHNA and CDR2 YSLEER. The CDR3 is 14 amino acids.